Listed here are 26 T cell receptor delta chains from one sample, sequenced in a study of delta chain sequences of gamma delta T cells. TCRdb reanalysed the 5' RACE reads via CATT. This sample carries 450 to 600 delta-chain clones, 22% of them seen once, and the ten largest clones take about 60%. The sample comprised either unsorted cells or a sorted T cell fraction (not recorded which). These receptors all come from a human donor in good health.

Remarks on this clone: The mismatch at residue 4 between this DNA's translation and the TCRdb protein of a much larger clone likely reflects a read error; the protein shown is translated from the DNA. The chain is built from TRDV2 and TRDJ1; D perhaps matches TRDD3 (6 bases). The CDR3 has 14 amino acids. CDR1 and CDR2 (germline): GEAIGNYY, EKD. This CDR3 is CACGTVGIKEKLIF. CDR3 in DNA: TGTGCCTGTGGCACCGTCGGGATAAAGGAAAAACTCATCTTT.

The rearrangement uses TRDV2 and TRDJ1, with D perhaps TRDD2 or TRDD3 (5 bases each). CDR1 and CDR2 (germline): GEAIGNYY, EKD. Trimming took off 0 bases at V and 0 bases at J, with 16 bases between the two ends. The length of the CDR3 is 17 residues. In DNA form, the CDR3 reads TGTGCCTGTGACACCCTTCCCGCTGAGGGATACACCGATAAACTCATCTTT. Its protein product is CACDTLPAEGYTDKLIF.

The sample holds a few counts of this clone. CDR3 residues: CSVLVSWGPQYWGNTDKLIF. CDR3 in DNA: TGCAGTGTATTGGTCTCTTGGGGGCCCCAGTACTGGGGAAACACCGATAAACTCATCTTT. There is no V gene call, and the J gene is TRDJ1; TRDD3 was called by the table and not checked on the DNA. The CDR3 has 20 amino acids.

Concerning this clone: A read error is the likely source, as a far larger clone sits one nucleotide away. Other DNA variants within this sample encode the same CDR3. The V call is TRDV2, the J call TRDJ1; D gene uncertain. The CDR3 loop spans 16 amino acids. Germline values: CDR1 GEAIGNYY, CDR2 EKD. The CDR3 DNA follows: TGTGCCTGTGACACCGTGGGCGTACTTCAGACCGACAAACTCATCTTT. Its protein product is CACDTVGVLQTDKLIF.

By share, this clone counts as large. The chain combines TRDV2 with TRDJ1; 11 bases match TRDD3. This CDR3 is built from 17 residues. Per the germline V gene, CDR1 is GEAIGNYY and CDR2 is EKD. V lost 3 bases and J lost 0; bases outside the gene matches: 8. The CDR3 coding sequence is TGTGCCTGTGACGTTTTGGGGGATACGGGGCACACCGATAAACTCATCTTT. Encoded protein: CACDVLGDTGHTDKLIF.

Remarks on this clone: The TCRdb record carries a much larger clone's protein, which differs from this DNA's translation at residue 3; a read error is the likely cause, and the protein listed here is the DNA translation. This chain links TRDV2 with TRDJ3; a weak D match, TRDD3 (5 bases). The CDR3 extends over 20 amino acids. Germline V gene data show CDR1 as GEAIGNYY and CDR2 as EKD. The CDR3 here is CARDTALWGPSSWDTRQMFF. Here the CDR3 DNA reads TGTGCCCGTGACACCGCTCTGTGGGGACCAAGCTCCTGGGACACCCGACAGATGTTTTTC.

In its sample, this clone was seen once. This chain links TRDV2 with TRDJ1; 10 positions agree with TRDD3. Trimming at V came to 3 bases and at J to 10 bases, leaving 10 bases not matched to a gene. The CDR3 sequence is 14 residues long. Germline assignment: CDR1 GEAIGNYY and CDR2 EKD. Here the CDR3 DNA reads TGTGCCTGTGACCCTCTCGTGGGGGATACAGCACTCATCTTT. It encodes CACDPLVGDTALIF.

By frequency in the sample, this clone is medium-sized. The chain is built from TRDV2 and TRDJ1, with D possibly TRDD3 on 6 matching bases. CDR1 is GEAIGNYY and CDR2 is EKD in the germline V gene. The CDR3 loop spans 18 amino acids. Trimming pared 3 bases from V and 0 bases from J, leaving 22 bases between. The CDR3 coding sequence is TGTGCCTGTGACTTCATGGGGATCCGCCTCCCCGACACCGATAAACTCATCTTT. It specifies CACDFMGIRLPDTDKLIF.

This clone was observed a few times. A far larger clone is just one base off, so this is likely a read error. In the same sample, other DNA sequences code for this CDR3. The gene calls are TRDV2 and TRDJ1, with D possibly TRDD3 on 7 matching bases. The V end lost 7 bases, the J end lost 0 bases, and 32 bases lay between the germline ends. This CDR3 is built from 20 residues. Germline V gene data show CDR1 as GEAIGNYY and CDR2 as EKD. CDR3 nucleotides: TGTGCCTGCGAACAACTCCTACGGACTGGGGAGGCGGAGTACACCGATAAACTCATCTTT. This translates into CACEQLLRTGEAEYTDKLIF.

In this sample, this clone turned up a few times. Given a far larger clone just one base away, this is likely a sequencing read error. The chain employs TRDV1 and TRDJ3; 11 nucleotides match TRDD3. Per germline, CDR1 TSWWSYY and CDR2 QGS. The CDR3 is made up of 24 amino acids. In DNA, the CDR3 is TGTGCTTTTGGGGGGCCTCGTCTTCCGCTACTGGGGGATAGGGCAACCTGGGACACCCGACAGATGTTTTTC. Protein product: CAFGGPRLPLLGDRATWDTRQMFF.

Of note for this clone: TCRdb assigns this DNA the protein of a much larger clone, which departs from its translation at residue 4; this likely reflects a read error, and the protein shown comes from translating the DNA. This chain links TRDV2 with TRDJ3; TRDD3 might be the D (5 bases). Per the germline V gene, CDR1 is GEAIGNYY and CDR2 is EKD. The CDR3 has 20 residues. The CDR3 coding sequence is TGTGCCTGTGGCACCGCTCTGTGGGGACCAAGCTCCTGGGACACCCGACAGATGTTTTTC. Translated, it gives CACGTALWGPSSWDTRQMFF.

Of note for this clone: Given a far larger clone just one base away, this is likely a sequencing read error. The same CDR3 is also encoded by other DNA sequences in this sample. The chain uses TRDV2 and TRDJ1; D is unclear. The CDR3 runs 15 residues. V lost 0 bases and J lost 0, with 10 bases in between. Germline V gives CDR1 GEAIGNYY, CDR2 EKD. CDR3 in amino acids: CACDTVLLNTDKLIF. The CDR3 coding sequence is TGTGCCTGTGACACCGTGCTCCTCAACACCGATAAACTCATCTTT.

With respect to this clone: TCRdb has a much larger clone's protein, which differs at residue 4 from the translation of this DNA, likely because of a read error; what is shown is the protein translated from the DNA. This chain uses TRDV2 with TRDJ1; D is undetermined. Germline CDR1 is GEAIGNYY and CDR2 is EKD. The CDR3 covers 15 residues. The CDR3 bases are TGTGCCTGTTACACCGTGCTTCTCAACACCGATAAACTCATCTTT. Protein sequence: CACYTVLLNTDKLIF.

This clone was seen only once. No V segment was called; the J segment is TRDJ1; TRDD3, the D gene given by the table, was not confirmed from the DNA. The CDR3 covers 34 residues. This CDR3 reads CASSDPTLSGQAVVSTQSLFVYSLGGDDTDKLIF. The CDR3 DNA follows: TGTGCTTCTTCCGATCCCACTCTATCCGGACAAGCAGTGGTATCAACGCAGAGTTTGTTTGTGTACTCTCTTGGGGGGGACGACACCGATAAACTCATCTTT.

With regard to this clone: TCRdb pairs this DNA with a much larger clone's protein that differs at residue 10, likely a read error; the protein shown was translated from the DNA. The genes are TRDV2 and TRDJ2; tentative D call: TRDD3 (6 bases). Germline CDR1 reads GEAIGNYY; CDR2 reads EKD. The CDR3 runs to 15 residues. The CDR3 coding sequence is TGTGCCTGTGACACCGTAGGGGATTTGGCAGCACAACTCTTCTTT. It is translated as CACDTVGDLAAQLFF.

This clone rates as medium-sized. The chain is built from TRDV3 and TRDJ1, with D perhaps matching TRDD3 (5 bases). The CDR3 contains 18 residues. Germline-derived CDR1 and CDR2 are TVYSNPD and GDNSRS (reference sequence). Trimming pared 3 bases from V and 0 bases from J, leaving 26 bases between. The CDR3 sequence: CAFTGFPVMAQDTDKLIF. CDR3 sequence (DNA): TGTGCCTTCACTGGATTCCCAGTGATGGCACAGGACACCGATAAACTCATCTTT.

This clone is deemed large. The V call is TRDV2, the J call TRDJ1; D remains ambiguous. Per the germline V gene, CDR1 is GEAIGNYY and CDR2 is EKD. The CDR3 length is 15 residues. V shed 3 bases and J shed 0 bases, with 13 bases lying between them. This CDR3 reads CACDPVAPHTDKLIF. The CDR3 DNA sequence: TGTGCCTGTGACCCTGTTGCACCTCACACCGATAAACTCATCTTT.

In regard to this clone: This DNA's translation differs at residue 9 from TCRdb's protein, which comes from a much larger clone; a read error is likely, and the protein shown is translated from the DNA. The chain combines TRDV2 with TRDJ1; tentative D call: TRDD3 (5 bases). Germline CDR1 reads GEAIGNYY; CDR2 reads EKD. The V gene lost 3 bases and the J gene lost 3 bases, with 19 bases spanning the gap. The CDR3 runs 16 residues. The CDR3 DNA reads as TGTGCCTGTGACGCACTGGCCCCAACAGGACCCGATAAACTCATCTTT. Residues: CACDALAPTGPDKLIF.

This clone is labeled as medium-sized. J is TRDJ1 and V is TRDV2; 11 bases are shared with TRDD3. The CDR3 consists of 18 residues. The germline V gene has CDR1 GEAIGNYY and CDR2 EKD. Losses at the gene ends were 3 bases for V and 3 bases for J; bases not matched to a gene: 14. CDR3 coding DNA: TGTGCCTGTGACTCCGTACTGGGGGATAAGATGAGTTCCGATAAACTCATCTTT. It yields the protein CACDSVLGDKMSSDKLIF.

The chain couples TRDV2 to TRDJ1, with 8 bases identical to TRDD3. This CDR3 has 19 residues. Per the germline V gene, CDR1 is GEAIGNYY and CDR2 is EKD. The V segment lost 1 base and the J segment 0 bases; nucleotides outside the gene matches: 15. The CDR3 region has the DNA TGTGCCTGTGACACTACTGGGGGGCCAAGCTCCTGGGACACCGATAAACTCATCTTT. This codes for CACDTTGGPSSWDTDKLIF.

This clone is classed as hyperexpanded. This sample includes further DNA sequences coding for the same CDR3. The chain carries TRDV2 and TRDJ1, with 10 bases aligning to TRDD3. This CDR3 has 17 amino acids. CDR1 is GEAIGNYY and CDR2 is EKD in the germline V gene. Unmatched junction bases numbered 8, after V lost 0 bases and J lost 2 bases. The CDR3 is CACDTLGDTRRTDKLIF. The CDR3 DNA follows: TGTGCCTGTGACACCTTGGGGGATACACGGCGGACCGATAAACTCATCTTT.

Notes on this clone: The protein recorded in TCRdb matches a much larger clone and deviates from this DNA's translation at residue 7, suggesting a read error; the protein here is obtained by translating the DNA. The chain has TRDV2 and TRDJ2, with unresolved D. CDR3 size: 15 residues. Germline V gives CDR1 GEAIGNYY, CDR2 EKD. CDR3 sequence reads: CACDTVEDLPAQLFF. CDR3 DNA sequence: TGTGCCTGTGACACCGTAGAGGATTTGCCAGCACAACTCTTCTTT.

This clone ranks as medium-sized. The rearrangement joins TRDV2 to TRDJ1; TRDD3 matches 12 bases. V was clipped by 0 bases and J by 0 bases; unmatched bases: 4. The CDR3 is 17 amino acids. The V gene's germline CDR1 is GEAIGNYY and CDR2 EKD. The chain's CDR3 is CACDTLGDTGNTDKLIF. CDR3 coding DNA: TGTGCCTGTGACACCCTGGGGGATACGGGGAACACCGATAAACTCATCTTT.

With respect to this clone: A far larger clone lies a single base away; this is likely a read error. This rearrangement joins TRAV14/DV4 to TRDJ3, with 9 bases that match TRDD3. There are 27 residues in the CDR3. In germline, CDR1 is TSDPSYG, CDR2 QGSYDQQN (reference sequence). CDR3 nucleotide sequence: TGTGCAATGAGAGAGTTTTCCTACCTCGGCACACCCTGGGGGATCCCGTCAAGCTCCTGGGACGCCCGACAGATGTTTTTC. Translation gives CAMREFSYLGTPWGIPSSSWDARQMFF.

This chain connects TRDV1 to TRDJ1; D is ambiguous. Germline V CDR1 and CDR2: TSWWSYY, QGS. The CDR3 consists of 12 residues. Trimming removed 3 bases at V and 0 bases at J, with 2 bases between. The CDR3 is CALGDNTDKLIF. The CDR3 coding sequence is TGTGCTCTTGGGGATAACACCGATAAACTCATCTTT.

This clone came up a few times. With a far larger clone one base away, a read error is the likely cause. The sample holds other DNA sequences that translate to the same CDR3. V and J are TRDV2 and TRDJ1; no clear D. CDR3 length equals 14 residues. The germline V gene encodes CDR1 GEAIGNYY and CDR2 EKD. For the CDR3, the DNA is TGTGCCTGTGACACCGTGGCTGGCACCGATAAACTTATCTTT. Translated: CACDTVAGTDKLIF.